The clone carrying this TCR beta chain was seen once. What it binds is not known. The data derive from a study of radiotherapy plus CTLA-4 blockade in lung cancer. Study-level background: In 18% of patients, objective responses were seen; approximately 31% had disease control. Broader study findings: Reports state that early shifts in blood T cell clones, with interferon-beta, best predicted response. Once radiotherapy plus ipilimumab had been given, TCR clones derived from tumor expanded in blood.

Profiling relied on immunoSEQ multiplex PCR, and the TCRdb table lists in-frame clones only, not all of them. The table records tens of thousands of clones, 83% of them present only once. V shed 5 bases and J 4 bases; nucleotides not matched to a gene: 12. This CDR3 has 15 amino acids. Germline lookup yields CDR1 GTSNPN and CDR2 SVGIG (reference sequence). Chemo-refractory metastatic non-small-cell lung cancer patients were treated with focal radiation plus CTLA-4 blockade with ipilimumab. The sequence was collected from a human donor with non-small cell lung cancer who had stable disease on radiotherapy plus ipilimumab. The V gene is TRBV30, the J gene TRBJ2-7; 9 bases map to TRBD1. Source: peripheral blood, taken from a patient treated with radiotherapy plus ipilimumab. The CDR3 spells CAWEGPTGGVYEQYF. The CDR3 nucleotides are TGTGCCTGGGAAGGACCTACAGGGGGCGTGTACGAGCAGTACTTC.